This record covers a single TCR beta chain. The sample comes from a study of cytomegalovirus exposure and HLA in healthy donors. Amplification used 60 Vbeta primers and 13 Jbeta primers. Per the study methods: In a later analysis, the count reached some 75 million unique TCR beta chains, with 9 million to 11 million shared. This table comes from immunoSEQ multiplex PCR, and its TCRdb copy is limited to in-frame clones, with some not included. V and J calls and clone size come straight from that table; D and trimming were deduced from the DNA. The sample includes some 190,000 clones, 70% to 80% seen only once; the top ten take roughly 1.5%. The sample comprised PBMCs. The clonotype comes from a woman between 45 and 60 years old in good health and CMV-seronegative.

CDR3 region: CASSLGGTVNSPLHF. The DNA of the CDR3 is TGTGCCAGCAGCTTAGGTGGGACAGTAAATTCACCCCTCCACTTT. The chain links TRBV7-9 to TRBJ1-6, with 7 bases identical to TRBD1. Germline V lookup: CDR1 SEHNR, CDR2 FQNEAQ (reference sequence). V lost 1 base and J lost 7; bases outside the gene matches: 4. The CDR3 loop spans 15 amino acids.